This T cell receptor beta chain was documented in a study of blood T cell repertoires in COVID-19 (dated by TCRdb to about 2020). At the level of the whole study: Samples from collaborators originated in the United States, Italy and Spain and spanned both the acute and convalescent phases of COVID-19. The prospective study material was composed of cDNA or gDNA derived from T cells, B-cell-depleted T cells, or PBMCs. Deeply sampled blood TCRbeta repertoires from subjects exposed to, actively infected with, or recovered from COVID-19 were included in the dataset. The repertoires were made available in a free public database intended to serve as a resource for research on the immune response to SARS-CoV-2. Samples came from the ongoing ImmuneRACE study (first 160 participants) plus 1,254 subjects from 6 global collaborators. Nearly every sample came with metadata listing a de-identified subject ID, COVID-19 status, age in years and sex. Where available, HLA class I and class II types were obtained from metadata supplied by the sample provider rather than from assay-based typing.

TCRbeta CDR3 regions were amplified from genomic DNA by means of the immunoSEQ Assay, a bias-controlled multiplex PCR. In the authors' own workflow: The number of nucleated cells in each sample was estimated by amplification of reference gene primers within the assay. To quantify the absolute abundance of each unique TCRbeta CDR3 rearrangement, sequence reads were collapsed and filtered. For each sample, productive Simpson clonality was calculated as the square root of Simpson's diversity index over productive rearrangements. TCRdb holds this immuneACCESS table with in-frame rearrangements only. Some clones are missing; in checked studies, unresolved V genes explain under half, and the rest has no known cause. The V and J calls and clone size are taken from that table; D and trimming were inferred from the DNA. In this sample the table shows fewer than 450,000 clones, around 87% of which occur a single time. Of the sample, under 6.5% is held by the ten largest clones.

Taken from the germline V gene, the CDR1 and CDR2 loops are SNHLY and FYNNEI. The junction shows trimming of 0 bases on V and 6 bases on J, and the gene matches do not reach 24 bases of it. Taken from cysteine to phenylalanine, the CDR3 has 22 residues. Solely the CDR3 DNA is kept, with 66 bases framed from the first base. Overall study outcomes, separate from this receptor: The quantity of clinical and demographic metadata differed by source and by participant and was supplied without curation.

In Seattle, one collaborating source enrolled patients while the infection was active and tracked those patients longitudinally over the course of disease. Collaborating institutions collected whole blood in K2EDTA tubes following their own protocols. For TCRbeta analysis, collaborators shipped samples in one of three forms: frozen whole blood, isolated PBMCs, or DNA extracted from either of those sample types. About this clone: It lacks a known antigen. Base quality data are lacking; no much larger clone is found one base away.

The sequence derives from a woman aged 45-65 years with COVID-19, enrolled during active disease. Sample: peripheral blood. This chain is built from TRBV2 and TRBJ1-2; 11 middle bases align to TRBD1. The CDR3 protein is CASSEALPWVDQMDRGLDGYTF. The bases are TGTGCCAGCAGTGAAGCGCTTCCGTGGGTGGACCAAATGGACAGGGGGCTGGATGGCTACACCTTC.